This record covers a single T cell receptor beta chain. Its antigen is still unknown. This specimen belongs to a study of cytomegalovirus exposure and HLA in healthy donors. The study, taken as a whole, reports: Most of the CMV-associated TCR beta chains (in a later analysis) appeared to be HLA-restricted.

This CDR3 is built from 12 residues. With 5 bases clipped from V and 8 bases from J, the junction kept 3 bases outside the gene matches. Germline-derived CDR1 and CDR2 are LNHDA and SQIVND (reference sequence). This PCR relied on a set of 60 Vbeta primers and 13 Jbeta primers. Clones were read by immunoSEQ multiplex PCR, and TCRdb kept only the in-frame ones, dropping some. Its listing shows fewer than 40,000 clones. The V and J genes are TRBV19 and TRBJ2-4, with 7 bases lining up with TRBD1. Sequenced material: PBMCs. This TCR came from a woman aged 40 to 49 in good health and CMV-seropositive. The CDR3 reads CASSGDRDIQYF. The CDR3 DNA reads as TGTGCCAGTAGTGGAGACAGGGACATTCAGTACTTC.